This TCR beta chain emerged from a study of cytomegalovirus exposure and HLA in healthy donors. At the level of the study: Later analysis reported that the approximately 120 validation repertoires shared the platform of the 650 to 700 first-cohort repertoires.

Whole-study findings and limits: As confirmed in vitro, a few CMV-associated chains were specific for CMV antigens. That first-cohort TCR clusters tended to co-occur in the 120 or so validation repertoires was found in a later analysis.

Sequencing was performed with immunoSEQ multiplex PCR; in TCRdb, only in-frame clones are kept and a portion is missing. The repertoire consists of a few hundred thousand clones, with about 90% occurring once and the leading ten covering 12%. With regard to this clone: Antigen unknown.

The CDR3 consists of 17 residues. This rearrangement joins TRBV21-1 to TRBJ2-7. TRBV21-1 is shown as a pseudogene. The specimen sequenced was PBMCs. The clonotype comes from a man between 18 and 29 years old in good health and CMV-seropositive. CDR3 region: CASSKEVGRRRTYEQYF. DNA of the CDR3: TGTGCCAGCAGCAAAGAGGTGGGCAGGCGGAGAACCTACGAGCAGTACTTC.